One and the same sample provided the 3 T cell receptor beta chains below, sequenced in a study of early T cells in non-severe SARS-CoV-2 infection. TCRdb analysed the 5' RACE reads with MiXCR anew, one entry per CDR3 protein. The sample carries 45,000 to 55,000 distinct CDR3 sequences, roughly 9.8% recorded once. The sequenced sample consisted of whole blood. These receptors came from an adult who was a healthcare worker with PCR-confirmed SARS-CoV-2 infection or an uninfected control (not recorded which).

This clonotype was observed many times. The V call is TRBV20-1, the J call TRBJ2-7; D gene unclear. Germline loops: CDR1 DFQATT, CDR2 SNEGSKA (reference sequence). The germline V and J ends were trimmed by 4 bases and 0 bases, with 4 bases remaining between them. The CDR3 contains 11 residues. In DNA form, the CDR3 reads TGCAGTGCTACCCTCTCCTACGAGCAGTACTTC. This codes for CSATLSYEQYF.

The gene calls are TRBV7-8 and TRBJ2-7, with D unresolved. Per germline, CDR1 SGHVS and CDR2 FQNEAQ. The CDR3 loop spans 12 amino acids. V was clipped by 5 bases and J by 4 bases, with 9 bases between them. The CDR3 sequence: CASSGVGYEQYF. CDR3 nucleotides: TGTGCCAGCAGCGGAGTGGGGTACGAGCAGTACTTC.

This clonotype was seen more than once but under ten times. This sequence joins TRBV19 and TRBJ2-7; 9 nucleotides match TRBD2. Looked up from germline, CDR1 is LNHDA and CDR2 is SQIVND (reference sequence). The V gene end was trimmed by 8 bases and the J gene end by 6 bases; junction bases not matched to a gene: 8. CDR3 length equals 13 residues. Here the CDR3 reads CASGGSGRGEQYF. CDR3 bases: TGTGCCAGTGGGGGTAGCGGGAGAGGCGAGCAGTACTTC.